These 9 T cell receptor beta chains were sequenced from one sample in a study of control samples from healthy donors and cancer patients. Data came from immunoSEQ multiplex PCR; TCRdb stores just in-frame clones and leaves some out. The sample contains about 120,000 clones, approximately 93% of which appear only once. Sequenced input: blood. Every receptor here comes from a man aged 25-45 years in good health.

The V and J genes are TRBV12-3 or TRBV12-4 and TRBJ1-1, with D tentatively TRBD1 (6 bases). This CDR3 is built from 12 residues. Trimming left V 3 bases short and J 7 bases short, with 9 bases between. The CDR3 sequence: CASSFGRGEAFF. CDR3 sequence (DNA): TGTGCCAGCAGTTTTGGCAGGGGTGAAGCTTTCTTT.

The V and J genes are TRBV30 and TRBJ1-1; D unresolved. The CDR3 length is 13 residues. V was clipped by 0 bases and J by 3 bases, with 8 bases between them. Germline V CDR1 and CDR2: GTSNPN, SVGIG (reference sequence). As DNA, the CDR3 is TGTGCCTGGAGTGTACAGCTGGACACTGAAGCTTTCTTT. Protein product: CAWSVQLDTEAFF.

This chain connects TRBV6-6 to TRBJ1-1; possibly TRBD1 for D (6 bases). The ends were cut back, 7 bases at V and 1 base at J, with 16 bases in the middle. The CDR3 spans 15 residues. The germline gives CDR1 MNHNY, CDR2 SVGAGI (reference sequence). CDR3 sequence reads: CASTIPKGENTEAFF. DNA of the CDR3: TGTGCCAGCACCATCCCCAAGGGGGAGAACACTGAAGCTTTCTTT.

The CDR3 spells CASSSSLSNYGYTF. DNA for the CDR3: TGTGCCAGCAGCTCCTCCTTGTCTAACTATGGCTACACCTTC. The V call is TRBV7-9, the J call TRBJ1-2; no definite D call. CDR1 and CDR2 from the germline V gene are SEHNR and FQNEAQ (reference sequence). The CDR3 runs 14 residues. Trimming took 4 bases from V and 0 from J, leaving 9 bases between them.

This clone was counted once. The genes are TRBV21-1 and TRBJ2-4. TRBV21-1 is deemed a pseudogene. This CDR3 is built from 16 residues. The CDR3 reads CASSSPDPLPKNIQYF. In DNA, the CDR3 is TGTGCCAGCAGCTCCCCGGACCCCCTTCCCAAAAACATTCAGTACTTC.

The rearrangement uses TRBV14 and TRBJ2-3; 9 bases agree with TRBD1. The CDR3 is 16 amino acids. V lost 5 bases to trimming and J lost 6 bases; unmatched junction nucleotides: 12. Germline V gives CDR1 SGHDN, CDR2 FVKESK. DNA of the CDR3: TGTGCCAGCAGCGCTGCTCGGGACAGGGCAACGGATACGCAGTATTTT. Translating it yields CASSAARDRATDTQYF.

CDR3 in DNA: TGTGCCAGCAGCTTAGTCCTAGGTGGGACTGAAGCTTTCTTT. Translating it yields CASSLVLGGTEAFF. V usage is TRBV7-9 and J usage is TRBJ1-1; D gene unclear. The V end was cut by 1 base, the J end by 5 bases, with 11 bases between. CDR3 length equals 14 residues. Per germline, CDR1 SEHNR and CDR2 FQNEAQ (reference sequence).

V gene TRBV10-3 combines with J gene TRBJ2-1, with D maybe TRBD2 (7 bases). V gave up 0 bases and J gave up 6 bases, with 18 bases separating them. CDR3 length: 17 residues. The V gene's germline CDR1 is ENHRY and CDR2 SYGVKD. The CDR3 DNA follows: TGTGCCATCAGTGAGTCGACGGGGGGCCTTGGGCGCAATGAGCAGTTCTTC. The encoded protein is CAISESTGGLGRNEQFF.

Concerning this clone: A junction boundary mismatches the germline segment, possibly from a read error. This rearrangement joins TRBV24-1 to TRBJ2-4; 11 bases match TRBD1. This CDR3 is built from 15 residues. The germline V gene encodes CDR1 KGHDR and CDR2 SFDVKD. CDR3 amino acids: CATSIRGTGGTRWFF. Written as DNA, the CDR3 is TGTGCCACCAGTATCCGTGGGACAGGGGGTACAAGGTGGTTCTTC.